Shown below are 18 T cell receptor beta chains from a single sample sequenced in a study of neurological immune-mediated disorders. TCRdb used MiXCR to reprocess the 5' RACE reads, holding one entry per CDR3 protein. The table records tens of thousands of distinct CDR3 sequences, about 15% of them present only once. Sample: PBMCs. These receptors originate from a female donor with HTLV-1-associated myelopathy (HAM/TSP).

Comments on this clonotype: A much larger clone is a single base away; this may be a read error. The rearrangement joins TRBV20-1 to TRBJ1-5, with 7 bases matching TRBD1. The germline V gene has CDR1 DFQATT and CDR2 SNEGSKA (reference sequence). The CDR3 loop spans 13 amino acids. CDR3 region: CSARGQPDQHQHF. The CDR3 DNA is TGCAGTGCTAGGGGACAGCCTGATCAGCACCAGCATTTT.

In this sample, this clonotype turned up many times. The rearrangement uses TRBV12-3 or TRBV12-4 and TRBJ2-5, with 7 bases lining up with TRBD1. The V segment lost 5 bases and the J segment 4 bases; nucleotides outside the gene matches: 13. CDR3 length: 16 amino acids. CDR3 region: CASSPRQGPSAETQYF. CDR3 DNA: TGTGCCAGCAGTCCAAGACAGGGACCGTCGGCAGAGACCCAGTACTTC.

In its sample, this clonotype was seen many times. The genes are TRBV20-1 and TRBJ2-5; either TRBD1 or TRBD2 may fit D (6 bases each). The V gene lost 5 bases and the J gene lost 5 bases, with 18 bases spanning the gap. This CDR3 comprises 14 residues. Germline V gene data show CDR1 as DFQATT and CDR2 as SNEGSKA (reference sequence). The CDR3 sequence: CSAPYQRGDETQYF. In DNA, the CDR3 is TGCAGTGCTCCCTACCAAAGGGGGGACGAGACCCAGTACTTC.

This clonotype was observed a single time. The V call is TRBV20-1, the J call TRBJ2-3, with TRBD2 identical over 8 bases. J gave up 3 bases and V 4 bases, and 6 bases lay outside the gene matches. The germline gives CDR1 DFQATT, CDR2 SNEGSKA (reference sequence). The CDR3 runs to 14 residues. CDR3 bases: TGCAGTGCTAACCCGGGGGGGAATACAGATACGCAGTATTTT. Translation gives CSANPGGNTDTQYF.

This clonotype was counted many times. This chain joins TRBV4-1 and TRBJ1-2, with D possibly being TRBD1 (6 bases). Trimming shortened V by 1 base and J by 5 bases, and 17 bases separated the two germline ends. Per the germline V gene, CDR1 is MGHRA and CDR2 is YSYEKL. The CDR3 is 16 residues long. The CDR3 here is CASSQGLRGADYGYTF. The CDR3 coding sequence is TGCGCCAGCAGCCAAGGGCTACGGGGGGCCGATTATGGCTACACCTTC.

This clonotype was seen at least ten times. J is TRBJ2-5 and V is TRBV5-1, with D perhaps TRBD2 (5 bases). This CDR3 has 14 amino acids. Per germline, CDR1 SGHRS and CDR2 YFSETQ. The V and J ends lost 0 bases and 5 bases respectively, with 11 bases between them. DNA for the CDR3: TGCGCCAGCAGCTTGGGACCGCCGGGGGAGACCCAGTACTTC. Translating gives CASSLGPPGETQYF.

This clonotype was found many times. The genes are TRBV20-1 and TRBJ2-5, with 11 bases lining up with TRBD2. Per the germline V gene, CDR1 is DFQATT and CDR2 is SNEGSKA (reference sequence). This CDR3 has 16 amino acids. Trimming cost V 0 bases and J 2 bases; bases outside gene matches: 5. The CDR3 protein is CSARDQLAGAQETQYF. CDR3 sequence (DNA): TGCAGTGCTAGAGATCAACTAGCGGGAGCGCAAGAGACCCAGTACTTC.

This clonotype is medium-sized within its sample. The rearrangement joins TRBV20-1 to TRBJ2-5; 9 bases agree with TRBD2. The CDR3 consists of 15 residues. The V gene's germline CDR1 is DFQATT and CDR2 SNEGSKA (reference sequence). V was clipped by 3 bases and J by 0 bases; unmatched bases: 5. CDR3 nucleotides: TGCAGTGCTAGCGCGATAGCGGGGGACCAAGAGACCCAGTACTTC. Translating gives CSASAIAGDQETQYF.

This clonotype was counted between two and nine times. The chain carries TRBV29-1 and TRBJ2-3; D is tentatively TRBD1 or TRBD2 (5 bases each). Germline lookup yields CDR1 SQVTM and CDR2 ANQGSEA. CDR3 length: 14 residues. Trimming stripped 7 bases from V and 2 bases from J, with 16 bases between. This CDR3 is CSAEEDTYTDTQYF. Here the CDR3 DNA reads TGCAGCGCTGAGGAGGACACCTACACAGATACGCAGTATTTT.

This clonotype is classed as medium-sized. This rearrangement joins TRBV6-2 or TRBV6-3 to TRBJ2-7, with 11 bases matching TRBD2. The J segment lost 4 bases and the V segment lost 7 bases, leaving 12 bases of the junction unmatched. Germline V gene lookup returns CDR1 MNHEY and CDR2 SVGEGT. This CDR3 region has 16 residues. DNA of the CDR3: TGTGCCAGCATGCATCCCTCTCTAGCGGGAGGATACGAGCAGTACTTC. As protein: CASMHPSLAGGYEQYF.

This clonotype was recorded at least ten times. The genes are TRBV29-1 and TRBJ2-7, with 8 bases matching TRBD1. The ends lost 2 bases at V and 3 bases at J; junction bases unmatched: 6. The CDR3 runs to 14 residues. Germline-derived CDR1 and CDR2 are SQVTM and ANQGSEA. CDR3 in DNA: TGCAGCGTTGAATTCCCCGACAGGGGCTACGAGCAGTACTTC. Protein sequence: CSVEFPDRGYEQYF.

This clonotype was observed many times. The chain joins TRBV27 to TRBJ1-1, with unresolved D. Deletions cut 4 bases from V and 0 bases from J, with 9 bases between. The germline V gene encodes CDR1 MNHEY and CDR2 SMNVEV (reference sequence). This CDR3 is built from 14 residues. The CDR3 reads CASSSAGLNTEAFF. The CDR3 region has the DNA TGTGCCAGCAGTTCCGCGGGTTTGAACACTGAAGCTTTCTTT.

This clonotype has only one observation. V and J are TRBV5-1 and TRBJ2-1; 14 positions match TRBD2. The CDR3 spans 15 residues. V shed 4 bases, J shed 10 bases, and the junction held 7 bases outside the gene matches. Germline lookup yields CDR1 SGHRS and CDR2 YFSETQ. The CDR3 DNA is TGCGCCAGCAGCCAGGGACTAGCGGGGGAATCGGAGCAGTTCTTC. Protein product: CASSQGLAGESEQFF.

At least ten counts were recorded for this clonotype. This CDR3 reads CASSPWGTDTQYF. The CDR3 DNA sequence: TGTGCCAGCAGCCCTTGGGGCACAGATACGCAGTATTTT. V and J are TRBV5-5 and TRBJ2-3; D unclear. Germline V gene data show CDR1 as SGHKS and CDR2 as YYEKEE (reference sequence). The ends were cut back, 4 bases at V and 1 base at J, with 7 bases in the middle. The CDR3 runs 13 residues.

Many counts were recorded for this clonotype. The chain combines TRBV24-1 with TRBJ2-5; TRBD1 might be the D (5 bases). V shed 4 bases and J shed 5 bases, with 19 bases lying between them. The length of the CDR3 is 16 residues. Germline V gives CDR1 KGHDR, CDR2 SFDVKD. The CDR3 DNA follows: TGTGCCACCAGTGACCCGACCATGGGGCCGGCGGAGACCCAGTACTTC. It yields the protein CATSDPTMGPAETQYF.

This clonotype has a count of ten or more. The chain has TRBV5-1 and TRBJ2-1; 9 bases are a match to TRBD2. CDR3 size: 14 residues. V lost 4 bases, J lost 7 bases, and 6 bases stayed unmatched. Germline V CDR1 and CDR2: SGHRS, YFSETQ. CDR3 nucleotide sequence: TGCGCCAGCAGCCCCCGACTAGCGGAGAATGAGCAGTTCTTC. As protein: CASSPRLAENEQFF.

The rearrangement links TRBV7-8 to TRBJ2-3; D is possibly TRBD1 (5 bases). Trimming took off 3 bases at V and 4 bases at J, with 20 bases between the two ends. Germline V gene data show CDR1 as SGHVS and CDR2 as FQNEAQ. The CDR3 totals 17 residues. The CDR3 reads CASSFADRPLFADTQYF. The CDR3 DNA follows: TGTGCCAGCAGCTTCGCCGACAGACCTCTCTTCGCAGATACGCAGTATTTT. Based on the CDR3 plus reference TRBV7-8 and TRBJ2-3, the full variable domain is GAGVSQSPRYKVAKRGQDVALRCDPISGHVSLFWYQQALGQGPEFLTYFQNEAQLDKSGLPSDRFFAERPEGSVSTLKIQRTQQEDSAVYLCASSFADRPLFADTQYFGPGTRLTVL.

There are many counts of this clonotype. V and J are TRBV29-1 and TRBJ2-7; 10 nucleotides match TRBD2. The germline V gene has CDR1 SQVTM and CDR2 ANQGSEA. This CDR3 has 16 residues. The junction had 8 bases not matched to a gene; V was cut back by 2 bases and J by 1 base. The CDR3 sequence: CSVELAGVRGSYEQYF. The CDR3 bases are TGCAGCGTTGAACTAGCGGGAGTCCGTGGGTCCTACGAGCAGTACTTC.